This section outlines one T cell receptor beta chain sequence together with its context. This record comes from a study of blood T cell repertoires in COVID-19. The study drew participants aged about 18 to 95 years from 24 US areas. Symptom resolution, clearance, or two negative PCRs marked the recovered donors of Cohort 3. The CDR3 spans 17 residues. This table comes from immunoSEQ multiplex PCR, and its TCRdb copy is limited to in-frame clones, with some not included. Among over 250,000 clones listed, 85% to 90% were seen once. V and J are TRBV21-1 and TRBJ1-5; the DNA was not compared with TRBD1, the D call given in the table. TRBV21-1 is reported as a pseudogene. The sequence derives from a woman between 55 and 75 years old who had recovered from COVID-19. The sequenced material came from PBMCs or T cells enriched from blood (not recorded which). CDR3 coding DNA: TGTGCCAGCAGCAAAGATAGAACAGGGAGTGCGAATCAGCCCCAGCATTTT. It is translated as CASSKDRTGSANQPQHF.